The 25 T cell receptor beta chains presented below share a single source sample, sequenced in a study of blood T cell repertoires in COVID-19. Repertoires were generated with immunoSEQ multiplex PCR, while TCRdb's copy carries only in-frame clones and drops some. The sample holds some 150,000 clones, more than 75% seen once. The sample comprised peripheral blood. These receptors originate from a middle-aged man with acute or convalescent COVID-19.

CDR3 bases: TGTGCCAGTAGTATAGTCGGTAACTATGGCTACACCTTC. Its protein is CASSIVGNYGYTF. The V call is TRBV19, the J call TRBJ1-2; D gene uncertain. Trimming cost V 1 base and J 1 base, with 4 bases left between them. CDR1 LNHDA and CDR2 SQIVND come from the germline V gene (reference sequence). The CDR3 contains 13 residues.

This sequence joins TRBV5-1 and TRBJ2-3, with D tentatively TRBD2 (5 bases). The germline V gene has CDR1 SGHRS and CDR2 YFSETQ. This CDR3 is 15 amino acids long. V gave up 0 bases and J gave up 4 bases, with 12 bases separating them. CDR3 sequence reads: CASSLAPGSADTQYF. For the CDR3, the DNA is TGCGCCAGCAGCTTGGCTCCGGGGAGCGCAGATACGCAGTATTTT. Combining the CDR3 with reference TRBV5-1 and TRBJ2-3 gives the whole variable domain KAGVTQTPRYLIKTRGQQVTLSCSPISGHRSVSWYQQTPGQGLQFLFEYFSETQRNKGNFPGRFSGRQFSNSRSEMNVSTLELGDSALYLCASSLAPGSADTQYFGPGTRLTVL.

CDR3 in amino acids: CASSFGTGWVRGQFF. The CDR3 DNA reads as TGTGCCAGCAGCTTTGGGACAGGGTGGGTTCGTGGGCAGTTCTTC. The rearrangement uses TRBV5-6 and TRBJ2-1; 9 nucleotides line up with TRBD1. This CDR3 is built from 15 residues. CDR1 and CDR2 from the germline V gene are SGHDT and YYEEEE. V shed 2 bases, J shed 12 bases, and the junction held 12 bases outside the gene matches.

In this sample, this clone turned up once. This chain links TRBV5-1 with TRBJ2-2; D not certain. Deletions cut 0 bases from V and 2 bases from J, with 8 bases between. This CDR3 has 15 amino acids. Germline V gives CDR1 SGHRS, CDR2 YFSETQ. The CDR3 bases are TGCGCCAGCAGCTTGGATCGCGGTAACACCGGGGAGCTGTTTTTT. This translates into CASSLDRGNTGELFF.

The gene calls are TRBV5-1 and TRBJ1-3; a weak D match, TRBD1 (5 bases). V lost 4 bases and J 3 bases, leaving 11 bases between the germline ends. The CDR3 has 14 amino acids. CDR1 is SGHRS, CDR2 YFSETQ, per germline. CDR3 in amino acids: CASSQGMGGNTIYF. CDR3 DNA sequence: TGCGCCAGCAGCCAGGGAATGGGTGGAAACACCATATATTTT.

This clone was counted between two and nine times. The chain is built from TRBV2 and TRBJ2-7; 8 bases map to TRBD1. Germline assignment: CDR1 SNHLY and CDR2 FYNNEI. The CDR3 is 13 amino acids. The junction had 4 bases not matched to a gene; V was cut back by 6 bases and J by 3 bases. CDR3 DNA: TGTGCCAGCAGAGCAGGGGGCGGCTACGAGCAGTACTTC. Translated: CASRAGGGYEQYF.

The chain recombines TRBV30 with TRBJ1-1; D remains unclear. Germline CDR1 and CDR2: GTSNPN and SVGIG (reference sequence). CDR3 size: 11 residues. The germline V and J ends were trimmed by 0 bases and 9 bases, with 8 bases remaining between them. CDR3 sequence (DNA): TGTGCCTGGAGTGTGGCGGGTAAAGCTTTCTTT. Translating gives CAWSVAGKAFF.

The CDR3 DNA reads TGTGCCAGCAGTGAGGGGGCGTTATACGAGCAGTACTTC. Its protein product is CASSEGALYEQYF. V usage is TRBV27 and J usage is TRBJ2-7; TRBD1 aligns across 7 bases. The V gene's germline CDR1 is MNHEY and CDR2 SMNVEV (reference sequence). Losses at the gene ends were 5 bases for V and 4 bases for J; bases not matched to a gene: 5. The CDR3 spans 13 residues.

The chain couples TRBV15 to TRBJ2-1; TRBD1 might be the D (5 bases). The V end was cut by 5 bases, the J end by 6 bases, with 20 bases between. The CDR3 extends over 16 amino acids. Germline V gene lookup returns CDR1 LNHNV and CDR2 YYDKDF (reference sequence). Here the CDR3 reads CATSGLQGKISNEQFF. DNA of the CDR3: TGTGCCACCAGCGGCCTCCAGGGAAAAATAAGCAATGAGCAGTTCTTC. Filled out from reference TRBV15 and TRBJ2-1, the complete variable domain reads DAMVIQNPRYQVTQFGKPVTLSCSQTLNHNVMYWYQQKSSQAPKLLFHYYDKDFNNEADTPDNFQSRRPNTSFCFLDIRSPGLGDTAMYLCATSGLQGKISNEQFFGPGTRLTVL.

CDR3 sequence (DNA): TGTGCCAGCGGAACCGACAAAACTAACGTCCTGACTTTC. Its protein is CASGTDKTNVLTF. V gene TRBV2 combines with J gene TRBJ2-6; no firm D call. The CDR3 contains 13 residues. V lost 8 bases and J lost 10, with 15 bases in between. From germline, CDR1 is SNHLY and CDR2 FYNNEI.

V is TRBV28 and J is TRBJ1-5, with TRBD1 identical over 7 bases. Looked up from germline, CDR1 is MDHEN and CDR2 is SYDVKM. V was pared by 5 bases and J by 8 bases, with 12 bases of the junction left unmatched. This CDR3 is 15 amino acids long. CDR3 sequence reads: CASSPPEGQLEPQHF. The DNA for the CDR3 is TGTGCCAGCAGTCCCCCCGAGGGACAGCTTGAGCCCCAGCATTTT. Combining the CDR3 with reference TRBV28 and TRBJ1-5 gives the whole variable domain DVKVTQSSRYLVKRTGEKVFLECVQDMDHENMFWYRQDPGLGLRLIYFSYDVKMKEKGDIPEGYSVSREKKERFSLILESASTNQTSMYLCASSPPEGQLEPQHFGDGTRLSIL.

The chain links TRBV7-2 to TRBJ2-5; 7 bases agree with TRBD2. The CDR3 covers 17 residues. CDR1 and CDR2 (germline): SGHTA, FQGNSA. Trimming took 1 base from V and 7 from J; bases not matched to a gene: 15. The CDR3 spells CASSLVSVGTTSRTQYF. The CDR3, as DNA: TGTGCCAGCAGCTTAGTCTCCGTCGGGACTACATCACGGACCCAGTACTTC. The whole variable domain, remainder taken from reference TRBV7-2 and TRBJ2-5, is GAGVSQSPSNKVTEKGKDVELRCDPISGHTALYWYRQSLGQGLEFLIYFQGNSAPDKSGLPSDRFSAERTGGSVSTLTIQRTQQEDSAVYLCASSLVSVGTTSRTQYFGPGTRLLVL.

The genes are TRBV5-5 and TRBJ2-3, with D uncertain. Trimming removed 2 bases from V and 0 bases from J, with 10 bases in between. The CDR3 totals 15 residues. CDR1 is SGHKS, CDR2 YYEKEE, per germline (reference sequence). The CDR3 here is CASSLSKTSTDTQYF. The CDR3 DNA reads TGTGCCAGCAGCTTATCAAAAACAAGCACAGATACGCAGTATTTT.

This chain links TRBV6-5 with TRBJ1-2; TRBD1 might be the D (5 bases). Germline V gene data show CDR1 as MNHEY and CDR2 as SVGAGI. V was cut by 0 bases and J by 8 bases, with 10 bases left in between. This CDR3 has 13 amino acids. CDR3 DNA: TGTGCCAGCAGTTACTCGTCAGGGTCCGGCTACACCTTC. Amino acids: CASSYSSGSGYTF.

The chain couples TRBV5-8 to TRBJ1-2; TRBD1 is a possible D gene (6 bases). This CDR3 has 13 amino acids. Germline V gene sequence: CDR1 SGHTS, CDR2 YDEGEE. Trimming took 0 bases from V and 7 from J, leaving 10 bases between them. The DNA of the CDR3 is TGTGCCAGCAGCTTGGGACAGGCGTTTGGCTACACCTTC. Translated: CASSLGQAFGYTF.

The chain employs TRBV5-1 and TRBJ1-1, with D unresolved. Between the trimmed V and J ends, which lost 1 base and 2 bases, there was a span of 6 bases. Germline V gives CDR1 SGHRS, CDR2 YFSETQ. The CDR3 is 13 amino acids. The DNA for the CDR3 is TGCGCCAGCAGCTTGCAAAAAAACACTGAAGCTTTCTTT. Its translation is CASSLQKNTEAFF.

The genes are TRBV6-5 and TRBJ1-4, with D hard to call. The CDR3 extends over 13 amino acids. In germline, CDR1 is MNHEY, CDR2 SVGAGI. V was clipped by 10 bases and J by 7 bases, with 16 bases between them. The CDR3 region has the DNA TGTGCCACCGGCCGGGAATTCGGTGAAAAACTGTTTTTT. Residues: CATGREFGEKLFF.

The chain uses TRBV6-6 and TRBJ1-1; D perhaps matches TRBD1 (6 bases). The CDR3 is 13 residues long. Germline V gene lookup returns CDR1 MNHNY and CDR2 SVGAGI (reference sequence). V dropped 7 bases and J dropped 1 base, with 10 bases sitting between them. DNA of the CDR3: TGTGCCAGCACCGACAGGCAGAACACTGAAGCTTTCTTT. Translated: CASTDRQNTEAFF.

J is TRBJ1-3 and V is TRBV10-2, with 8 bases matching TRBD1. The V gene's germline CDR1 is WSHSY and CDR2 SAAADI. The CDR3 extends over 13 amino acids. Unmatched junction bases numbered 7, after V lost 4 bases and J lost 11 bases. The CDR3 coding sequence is TGCGCCAGCAGTGCGGAAGACAGGGGTGCCATATATTTT. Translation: CASSAEDRGAIYF.

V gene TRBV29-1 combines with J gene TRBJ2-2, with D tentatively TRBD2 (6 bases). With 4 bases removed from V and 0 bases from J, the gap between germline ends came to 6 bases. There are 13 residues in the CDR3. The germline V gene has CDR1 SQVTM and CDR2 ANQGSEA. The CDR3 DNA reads TGCAGCGTTGGCGGGACGAACACCGGGGAGCTGTTTTTT. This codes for CSVGGTNTGELFF.

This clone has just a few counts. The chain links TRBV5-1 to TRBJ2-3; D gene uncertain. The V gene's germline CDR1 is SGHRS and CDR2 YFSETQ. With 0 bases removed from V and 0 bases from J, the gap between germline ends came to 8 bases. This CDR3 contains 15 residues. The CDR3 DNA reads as TGCGCCAGCAGCTTGGCCTTACAGAGCACAGATACGCAGTATTTT. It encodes CASSLALQSTDTQYF. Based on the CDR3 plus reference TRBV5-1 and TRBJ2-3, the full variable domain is KAGVTQTPRYLIKTRGQQVTLSCSPISGHRSVSWYQQTPGQGLQFLFEYFSETQRNKGNFPGRFSGRQFSNSRSEMNVSTLELGDSALYLCASSLALQSTDTQYFGPGTRLTVL.

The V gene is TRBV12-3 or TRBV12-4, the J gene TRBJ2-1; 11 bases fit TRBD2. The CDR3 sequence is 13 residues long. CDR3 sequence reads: CGDPSGGYNEQFF. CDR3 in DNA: TGTGGGGACCCTAGCGGGGGGTACAATGAGCAGTTCTTC.

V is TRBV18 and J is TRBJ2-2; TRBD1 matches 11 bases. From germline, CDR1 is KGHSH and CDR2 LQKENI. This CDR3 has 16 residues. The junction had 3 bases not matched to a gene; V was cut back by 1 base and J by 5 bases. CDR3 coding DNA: TGTGCCAGCTCACCACGGACAGGGGGCGAGACCGGGGAGCTGTTTTTT. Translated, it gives CASSPRTGGETGELFF.

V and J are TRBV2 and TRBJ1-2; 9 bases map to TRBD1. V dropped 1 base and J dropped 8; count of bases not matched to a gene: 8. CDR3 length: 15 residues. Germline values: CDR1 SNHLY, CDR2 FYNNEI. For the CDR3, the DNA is TGTGCCAGCAGTGAAGAGGACAGGGGTGTGAGGGGCTACACCTTC. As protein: CASSEEDRGVRGYTF.

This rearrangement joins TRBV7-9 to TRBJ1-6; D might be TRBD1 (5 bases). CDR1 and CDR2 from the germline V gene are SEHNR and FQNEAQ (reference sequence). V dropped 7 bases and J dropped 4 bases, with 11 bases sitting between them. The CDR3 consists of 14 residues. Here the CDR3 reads CASTKGNYNSPLHF. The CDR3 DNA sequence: TGTGCCAGCACAAAGGGGAATTATAATTCACCCCTCCACTTT.